The TCR beta chain under discussion was sequenced for a study of blood T cell repertoires in COVID-19. Germline loops: CDR1 LNHDA, CDR2 SQIVND (reference sequence). The CDR3 is made up of 15 amino acids. Trimming removed 5 bases from V and 5 bases from J; junction bases left unmatched: 8. As originally analysed: Quantification of nucleated cells was approximated via reference gene primer amplification. Clones were sequenced by immunoSEQ multiplex PCR, and TCRdb holds only the in-frame ones, with some missing. V, J and clone size derive from that table, while D and trimming were established from the DNA sequence. The table has around 19,000 clones, roughly 90% seen once.

The sequencing sample was made of peripheral blood. The sequence derives from a human donor in a cohort sampled during active COVID-19. The donor label of this sample is uncertain. The rearrangement joins TRBV19 to TRBJ2-5, with TRBD2 matching over 10 bases. The DNA for the CDR3 is TGTGCCAGTAGTTCGGGACTAGCGCCTGGGGAGACCCAGTACTTC. It yields the protein CASSSGLAPGETQYF.